The 31 T cell receptor beta chains presented below share a single source sample, sequenced in a study of regulatory T cells in long-lasting Graves disease. Building the TCR beta libraries relied on iRepertoire HTBI primers, and CDR3 regions underwent Arm-PCR. Using its own MiXCR run on the multiplex PCR reads, TCRdb lists one record per CDR3 protein. The table includes almost 350,000 distinct CDR3 sequences, around a fifth detected once. Time point reported: persistent/refractory GD, antithyroid drugs over 5 years with positive TRAb. PBMC-extracted RNA yielded the TCR library. The sample here was peripheral blood mononuclear cells (PBMCs), taken when the disease was refractory, from a patient treated with antithyroid drugs. The receptor set was obtained from a female donor with Graves disease.

In this sample, this clonotype turned up many times. The chain is built from TRBV29-1 and TRBJ1-1; D gene uncertain. This CDR3 is built from 14 residues. The germline V and J ends were trimmed by 3 bases and 0 bases, with 11 bases remaining between them. Germline V gene sequence: CDR1 SQVTM, CDR2 ANQGSEA. Written as DNA, the CDR3 is TGCAGCGTTGATCGGGTGGTCCTGAACACTGAAGCTTTCTTT. Residues: CSVDRVVLNTEAFF.

This clonotype was seen repeatedly, ten times or more. This chain connects TRBV6-1 to TRBJ2-4; D is ambiguous. The CDR3 extends over 14 amino acids. Trimming removed 8 bases from V and 0 bases from J, with 11 bases in between. Per germline, CDR1 MNHNS and CDR2 SASEGT. This CDR3 is CASRDTIAKNIQYF. For the CDR3, the DNA is TGTGCCAGCCGAGACACTATAGCCAAAAACATTCAGTACTTC.

V is TRBV6-2 or TRBV6-3 and J is TRBJ1-1, with 7 bases matching TRBD1. Per germline, CDR1 MNHEY and CDR2 SVGEGT. V gave up 6 bases and J gave up 7 bases; unmatched junction bases: 14. The CDR3 contains 15 residues. In DNA form, the CDR3 reads TGTGCCAGCAGACCCGGGACAGCAATATCTAGTGAAGCTTTCTTT. As protein: CASRPGTAISSEAFF.

This clonotype was recorded a few times. The rearrangement joins TRBV5-1 to TRBJ1-1; 9 positions agree with TRBD1. The CDR3 loop spans 14 amino acids. Germline V gene sequence: CDR1 SGHRS, CDR2 YFSETQ. Trimming took 5 bases from V and 2 from J; bases not matched to a gene: 4. In DNA, the CDR3 is TGCGCCAGCAGACAGGGGGCGCGAAACACTGAAGCTTTCTTT. This sequence encodes CASRQGARNTEAFF.

The chain uses TRBV19 and TRBJ1-2; D is unclear. The CDR3 extends over 13 amino acids. Trimming took off 8 bases at V and 8 bases at J, with 18 bases between the two ends. Germline CDR1 and CDR2: LNHDA and SQIVND (reference sequence). The CDR3 nucleotides read TGTGCCAGTCGCTACAGCACCATGTCCGGCTACACCTTC. Protein product: CASRYSTMSGYTF.

This clonotype was seen ten or more times. The J gene is TRBJ1-1, the V gene TRBV6-1; 10 nucleotides agree with TRBD1. The CDR3 totals 13 residues. Germline assignment: CDR1 MNHNS and CDR2 SASEGT. V shed 7 bases and J 3 bases; nucleotides not matched to a gene: 2. The CDR3 region is CASTGQGDTEAFF. CDR3 DNA: TGTGCCAGCACCGGACAGGGGGACACTGAAGCTTTCTTT.

This chain links TRBV20-1 with TRBJ1-2, with TRBD1 as a possible D gene (5 bases). Per the germline V gene, CDR1 is DFQATT and CDR2 is SNEGSKA (reference sequence). V was trimmed by 4 bases and J by 7 bases, leaving 19 bases between them. The CDR3 length is 14 residues. In DNA form, the CDR3 reads TGCAGTGCTACGATTTCGGGACGTAATTTTGGCTACACCTTC. Translation gives CSATISGRNFGYTF.

The chain carries TRBV10-3 and TRBJ1-2; D gene ambiguous. Deletions cut 2 bases from V and 8 bases from J, with 12 bases between. From germline, CDR1 is ENHRY and CDR2 SYGVKD. The CDR3 has 13 residues. CDR3 in DNA: TGTGCCATCAGTGAGGGCTTCGCGAGGGGCTACACCTTC. Protein: CAISEGFARGYTF.

CDR3 amino acids: CASSQDRWREGAGELFF. The CDR3 DNA reads as TGCGCCAGCAGCCAAGATCGTTGGCGGGAGGGGGCCGGGGAGCTGTTTTTT. The rearrangement links TRBV4-1 to TRBJ2-2, with 9 bases that match TRBD2. The germline gives CDR1 MGHRA, CDR2 YSYEKL. The trim removed 0 bases at V and 6 bases at J, leaving 8 bases unmatched. This CDR3 is 17 amino acids long.

This clonotype was detected many times. V and J are TRBV7-8 and TRBJ2-5; the D is unclear. The germline V gene encodes CDR1 SGHVS and CDR2 FQNEAQ. V lost 1 base and J lost 5, with 11 bases in between. This CDR3 region has 14 residues. CDR3 DNA sequence: TGTGCCAGCAGCTTAGGCGGCTTGTGGGAGACCCAGTACTTC. This sequence encodes CASSLGGLWETQYF.

Comments on this clonotype: A much larger clonotype is one base distant, so this may be a read error. The genes are TRBV29-1 and TRBJ2-5; TRBD2 aligns across 12 bases. The CDR3 runs to 15 residues. Germline loops: CDR1 SQVTM, CDR2 ANQGSEA. In nucleotides, the CDR3 is TGCCGCGTTGGTGGACTAGCGGGATTACGGGAGACCCAGTACTTC. Residues: CRVGGLAGLRETQYF. Full variable domain (rest looked up from reference TRBV29-1 and TRBJ2-5): SAVISQKPSRDICQRGTSLTIQCQVDSQVTMMFWYRQQPGQSLTLIATANQGSEATYESGFVIDKFPISRPNLTFSTLTVSNMSPEDSSIYLCRVGGLAGLRETQYFGPGTRLLVL.

This clonotype was seen at least ten times. The J gene is TRBJ1-2, the V gene TRBV6-1; D not certain. This CDR3 comprises 14 residues. The germline gives CDR1 MNHNS, CDR2 SASEGT. Trimming pared 7 bases from V and 0 bases from J, leaving 12 bases between. The chain's CDR3 is CASTNLQANYGYTF. The DNA of the CDR3 is TGTGCCAGCACCAATTTACAAGCTAACTATGGCTACACCTTC.

V usage is TRBV12-3 or TRBV12-4 and J usage is TRBJ2-3, with TRBD2 identical over 7 bases. The trim removed 2 bases at V and 2 bases at J, leaving 7 bases unmatched. The CDR3 contains 16 residues. Here the CDR3 DNA reads TGTGCCAGCAGTTTATTCACGGGGGGAACCACAGATACGCAGTATTTT. It is translated as CASSLFTGGTTDTQYF.

This clonotype was seen ten or more times. This sequence joins TRBV28 and TRBJ1-5; perhaps TRBD1 as D (5 bases). Trimming removed 2 bases at V and 0 bases at J, with 11 bases between. The CDR3 totals 16 residues. Germline-derived CDR1 and CDR2 are MDHEN and SYDVKM. The DNA for the CDR3 is TGTGCCAGCAGTTTACGGACACTTTATAGCAATCAGCCCCAGCATTTT. This gives the protein CASSLRTLYSNQPQHF.

There are many counts of this clonotype. The chain couples TRBV6-2 or TRBV6-3 to TRBJ2-7; D uncertain. Per germline, CDR1 MNHEY and CDR2 SVGEGT. The CDR3 contains 14 residues. Trimming shortened V by 0 bases and J by 2 bases, and 8 bases separated the two germline ends. This chain's CDR3 is CASSYSFTTYEQYF. CDR3 nucleotides: TGTGCCAGCAGTTACTCGTTCACCACCTACGAGCAGTACTTC.

This clonotype was counted only a few times. J is TRBJ2-5 and V is TRBV7-3; D is tentatively TRBD1 or TRBD2 (5 bases each). Trimming left V 5 bases short and J 7 bases short, with 23 bases between. Germline CDR1 is SGHTA and CDR2 is FQGTGA. CDR3 length: 16 residues. The CDR3, as DNA: TGTGCCAGCAGCCGTTTACGGGACGGGACCGAGGGGACCCAGTACTTC. Translation gives CASSRLRDGTEGTQYF.

This chain's CDR3 is CASSTGVRNQPQHF. CDR3 nucleotide sequence: TGTGCCAGTAGTACAGGGGTACGCAATCAGCCCCAGCATTTT. V and J are TRBV9 and TRBJ1-5, with 7 nucleotides matching TRBD1. Trimming cost V 8 bases and J 2 bases; bases outside gene matches: 7. The germline V gene has CDR1 SGDLS and CDR2 YYNGEE. The CDR3 runs 14 residues.

The chain joins TRBV11-2 to TRBJ1-3; D gene unclear. Trimming left V 2 bases short and J 3 bases short, with 5 bases between. The CDR3 totals 13 residues. Germline lookup yields CDR1 SGHAT and CDR2 FQNNGV. This CDR3 is CASSLWFGNTIYF. The CDR3 bases are TGTGCCAGCAGCTTATGGTTTGGAAACACCATATATTTT.

This clonotype showed up many times. This chain joins TRBV20-1 and TRBJ2-5; 7 positions match TRBD2. CDR1 DFQATT and CDR2 SNEGSKA come from the germline V gene (reference sequence). The CDR3 is made up of 14 amino acids. V gave up 2 bases and J gave up 4 bases; unmatched junction bases: 7. CDR3 coding DNA: TGCAGTGCTAGAAAAGCGGGGTTACTAGAGACCCAGTACTTC. Protein: CSARKAGLLETQYF.

The table lists this clonotype with many counts. The chain links TRBV2 to TRBJ1-2; TRBD1 aligns across 8 bases. The CDR3 runs 11 residues. Germline V CDR1 and CDR2: SNHLY, FYNNEI. The CDR3 here is CATGTGYGYTF. CDR3 DNA: TGTGCGACCGGGACAGGCTATGGCTACACCTTC.

In its sample, this clonotype was seen many times. The chain recombines TRBV14 with TRBJ1-6; D not resolved. Germline CDR1 is SGHDN and CDR2 is FVKESK. The CDR3 has 15 residues. Trimming took 0 bases from V and 8 from J, leaving 11 bases between them. The CDR3 spells CASSQDQTGDSPLHF. The CDR3 DNA reads as TGTGCCAGCAGCCAAGATCAGACCGGGGATTCACCCCTCCACTTT. The full variable domain, in which reference TRBV14 and TRBJ1-6 provide the parts outside the CDR3, is EAGVTQFPSHSVIEKGQTVTLRCDPISGHDNLYWYRRVMGKEIKFLLHFVKESKQDESGMPNNRFLAERTGGTYSTLKVQPAELEDSGVYFCASSQDQTGDSPLHFGNGTRLTVT.

This clonotype showed up just a few times. This chain connects TRBV9 to TRBJ2-7, with TRBD1 as a possible D gene (5 bases). The V gene lost 0 bases and the J gene lost 2 bases, with 9 bases spanning the gap. CDR3 length: 14 residues. Germline V gene lookup returns CDR1 SGDLS and CDR2 YYNGEE. DNA of the CDR3: TGTGCCAGCAGCGTAGAATCAGGGACCTACGAGCAGTACTTC. It is translated as CASSVESGTYEQYF.

This clonotype was recorded at least ten times. V gene TRBV7-8 combines with J gene TRBJ2-5; 10 bases agree with TRBD2. V shed 3 bases, J shed 2 bases, and the junction held 12 bases outside the gene matches. Per the germline V gene, CDR1 is SGHVS and CDR2 is FQNEAQ. This CDR3 spans 18 amino acids. This chain's CDR3 is CASSFLLAGAPSQETQYF. DNA of the CDR3: TGTGCCAGCAGCTTTTTGCTAGCGGGAGCTCCGTCGCAAGAGACCCAGTACTTC.

The chain is built from TRBV6-1 and TRBJ2-7; 11 bases line up with TRBD1. V dropped 6 bases and J dropped 2; count of bases not matched to a gene: 12. The germline V gene has CDR1 MNHNS and CDR2 SASEGT. The CDR3 runs to 17 residues. The CDR3 region has the DNA TGTGCCAGCAGCCGAAACATTCCGGGACAGGGGGCCTACGAGCAGTACTTC. It codes for CASSRNIPGQGAYEQYF.

This clonotype was counted ten times or more. CDR3 coding DNA: TGTGCCAGTAGTATAAGCAGCCCAACCTTCGGCTACACCTTC. As protein: CASSISSPTFGYTF. This chain links TRBV19 with TRBJ1-2; D is uncertain. V lost 2 bases and J 8 bases, leaving 15 bases between the germline ends. The CDR3 is 14 residues long. Germline lookup yields CDR1 LNHDA and CDR2 SQIVND (reference sequence).

As regards this clonotype: Since a much larger clone is just one base distant, this may be a read error. The chain uses TRBV13 and TRBJ2-4; 7 bases line up with TRBD1. The CDR3 covers 17 residues. The V gene end was trimmed by 4 bases and the J gene end by 0 bases; junction bases not matched to a gene: 9. CDR1 PRHDT and CDR2 FYEKMQ come from the germline V gene (reference sequence). In nucleotides, the CDR3 is TGTGCCAGCAGCTCCAGGACAGGCCGACTAGCCAAAAACATTCAGTACTTC. Translation gives CASSSRTGRLAKNIQYF. The entire variable domain, with the rest obtained from reference TRBV13 and TRBJ2-4, is as follows: AAGVIQSPRHLIKEKRETATLKCYPIPRHDTVYWYQQGPGQDPQFLISFYEKMQSDKGSIPDRFSAQQFSDYHSELNMSSLELGDSALYFCASSSRTGRLAKNIQYFGAGTRLSVL.

This clonotype was observed many times. The rearrangement joins TRBV11-1 to TRBJ2-7, with 8 bases matching TRBD2. Looked up from germline, CDR1 is SGHAT and CDR2 is FQDESV (reference sequence). The CDR3 sequence is 17 residues long. J lost 3 bases, V lost 5 bases, and 15 bases had no gene match. CDR3 coding DNA: TGTGCCAGCAGCAGAATCGGACTAGCCGACCCCAACTACGAGCAGTACTTC. Residues: CASSRIGLADPNYEQYF.

The chain links TRBV7-9 to TRBJ2-2, with unresolved D. Germline values: CDR1 SEHNR, CDR2 FQNEAQ (reference sequence). Trimming removed 5 bases at V and 1 base at J, with 8 bases between. The CDR3 loop spans 14 amino acids. CDR3 coding DNA: TGTGCCAGCAGCCTCCCCATGAACACCGGGGAGCTGTTTTTT. It translates to CASSLPMNTGELFF.

This clonotype was recorded at least ten times. J is TRBJ2-7 and V is TRBV11-2; the D is unclear. The germline CDR1 and CDR2 sequences are SGHAT and FQNNGV. V dropped 1 base and J dropped 8 bases, with 12 bases sitting between them. The CDR3 sequence is 13 residues long. In DNA, the CDR3 is TGTGCCAGCAGCTTAGGGGCAGGAAGGAAGCAGTACTTC. Its translation: CASSLGAGRKQYF.

This rearrangement joins TRBV2 to TRBJ2-1; 7 nucleotides match TRBD1. Germline trimming cut 6 bases from V and 3 bases from J; bases unmatched to any gene: 8. This CDR3 is 15 amino acids long. From germline, CDR1 is SNHLY and CDR2 FYNNEI. The CDR3 loop reads CASSSTGIGYNEQFF. The CDR3 DNA sequence: TGTGCCAGCAGCTCGACAGGGATCGGCTACAATGAGCAGTTCTTC.

In its sample, this clonotype was seen a few times. The genes are TRBV11-1 and TRBJ2-2; 9 nucleotides line up with TRBD2. Per germline, CDR1 SGHAT and CDR2 FQDESV (reference sequence). V shed 4 bases, J shed 6 bases, and the junction held 6 bases outside the gene matches. The CDR3 consists of 15 residues. The CDR3 nucleotides are TGTGCCAGCAGCTATAGCGGGAGCGTTTCCGGGGAGCTGTTTTTT. It specifies CASSYSGSVSGELFF.